The rows below give T cell receptor beta chains drawn from one sample of a study of blood T cell repertoires in COVID-19. Repertoires were generated with immunoSEQ multiplex PCR, while TCRdb's copy carries only in-frame clones and drops some. The table records about 73,000 clones, 89% of them present only once. The sequencing sample was made of peripheral blood. All receptors come from a man of 80 years or more with acute or convalescent COVID-19. The CDR3 runs from the conserved cysteine through the conserved F or W. A D gene is named only where the DNA matches it firmly. The size entry is marked missing in some rows and otherwise reads once, few, many or a size class.

V gene: TRBV2; clone size: few; D gene: -; J gene: TRBJ1-5; CDR3 DNA: TGTGCCAGCAGAGAGAGAAGCAATCAGCCCCAGCATTTT; CDR3 protein: CASRERSNQPQHF
V gene: TRBV6-5; clone size: -; D gene: TRBD1; J gene: TRBJ2-4; CDR3 DNA: TGTGCCAGCAGTTCACCCAGGGACAGCAACATTCAGTACTTC; CDR3 protein: CASSSPRDSNIQYF
V gene: TRBV7-6; clone size: -; D gene: -; J gene: TRBJ1-4; CDR3 DNA: TGTGCCAGCAGCTTAGGAGGAGGGCGCGTAGGGGAAAAACTGTTTTTT; CDR3 protein: CASSLGGGRVGEKLFF
V gene: TRBV28; clone size: -; D gene: TRBD2; J gene: TRBJ2-3; CDR3 DNA: TGTGCCAGCAGTTTAGACTTAGGGCTAGCGGGGGGTTATGGCACAGATACGCAGTATTTT; CDR3 protein: CASSLDLGLAGGYGTDTQYF
V gene: TRBV3-1/TRBV3-2; clone size: once; D gene: TRBD2; J gene: TRBJ2-2; CDR3 DNA: TGTGCCAGCAGCCTCCTGGGAGCGGGATCCACCGGGGAGCTGTTTTTT; CDR3 protein: CASSLLGAGSTGELFF
V gene: TRBV19; clone size: -; D gene: TRBD1; J gene: TRBJ1-1; CDR3 DNA: TGTGCCAGTAGTATAGGCGGGACAGGGCAAAGCACTGAAGCTTTCTTT; CDR3 protein: CASSIGGTGQSTEAFF
V gene: TRBV5-4; clone size: -; D gene: TRBD2; J gene: TRBJ2-7; CDR3 DNA: TGTGCCAGCAGCAACGGACTAGCGGGAAACGAGCAGTACTTC; CDR3 protein: CASSNGLAGNEQYF
V gene: TRBV5-1; clone size: -; D gene: TRBD1; J gene: TRBJ1-1; CDR3 DNA: TGCGCCAGCAGCGTACTCCCGGGACAGCCGAACACTGAAGCTTTCTTT; CDR3 protein: CASSVLPGQPNTEAFF
V gene: TRBV9; clone size: -; D gene: -; J gene: TRBJ2-1; CDR3 DNA: TGTGCCAGCAGCGTAGGTGGGCGGGACCTGGCAAATGAGCAGTTCTTC; CDR3 protein: CASSVGGRDLANEQFF
V gene: TRBV6-5; clone size: -; D gene: TRBD2; J gene: TRBJ2-7; CDR3 DNA: TGTGCCAGCAGCGGACTAGCGGGAGGACACGAGCAGTACTTC; CDR3 protein: CASSGLAGGHEQYF
V gene: TRBV6-2/TRBV6-3; clone size: -; D gene: TRBD1; J gene: TRBJ1-6; CDR3 DNA: TGTGCCAGCAGCTCCCTTCAGGGGGGAAATTCACCCCTCCACTTT; CDR3 protein: CASSSLQGGNSPLHF
V gene: TRBV27; clone size: -; D gene: -; J gene: TRBJ1-2; CDR3 DNA: TGTGCCAGCAGTTTACCCGTCTATGGCTACACCTTC; CDR3 protein: CASSLPVYGYTF
V gene: TRBV20-1; clone size: -; D gene: -; J gene: TRBJ1-1; CDR3 DNA: TGCAGTGCTCGGGGGAACACTGAAGCTTTCTTT; CDR3 protein: CSARGNTEAFF
V gene: TRBV18; clone size: -; D gene: -; J gene: TRBJ2-7; CDR3 DNA: TGTGCCAGCTCACCACTACGGACTACCTACGAGCAGTACTTC; CDR3 protein: CASSPLRTTYEQYF
V gene: TRBV18; clone size: -; D gene: -; J gene: TRBJ1-3; CDR3 DNA: TGTGCCAGCTCCCCCACGGGTGGCTCTGGAAACACCATATATTTT; CDR3 protein: CASSPTGGSGNTIYF
V gene: TRBV14; clone size: -; D gene: -; J gene: TRBJ1-1; CDR3 DNA: TGTGCCAGCTCGACAGGACGGAACACTGAAGCTTTCTTT; CDR3 protein: CASSTGRNTEAFF
V gene: TRBV3-1/TRBV3-2; clone size: once; D gene: TRBD2; J gene: TRBJ2-7; CDR3 DNA: TGTGCCAGCAGCCAGCCCGGGGGGGACGAGCAGTACTTC; CDR3 protein: CASSQPGGDEQYF
V gene: TRBV29-1; clone size: -; D gene: TRBD1; J gene: TRBJ2-5; CDR3 DNA: TGCAGCGCGGACAGGGGAGGTCGGGAGACCCAGTACTTC; CDR3 protein: CSADRGGRETQYF
V gene: TRBV6-5; clone size: -; D gene: -; J gene: TRBJ1-2; CDR3 DNA: TGTGCCAGCAGTAGTGGCAAGGGGTTGGGAGGCTACACCTTC; CDR3 protein: CASSSGKGLGGYTF
V gene: TRBV29-1; clone size: -; D gene: TRBD1; J gene: TRBJ2-1; CDR3 DNA: TGCAGCGTTGAAGACAACAGGGGGCGATACAATGAGCAGTTCTTC; CDR3 protein: CSVEDNRGRYNEQFF
V gene: TRBV10-3; clone size: -; D gene: TRBD1; J gene: TRBJ1-4; CDR3 DNA: TGTGCCATCAGGCAGGGGGCAACTAATGAAAAACTGTTTTTT; CDR3 protein: CAIRQGATNEKLFF
V gene: TRBV18; clone size: -; D gene: -; J gene: TRBJ1-1; CDR3 DNA: TGTGCCAGCTCACGGGGAGGGGGAGATTCTGAAGCTTTCTTT; CDR3 protein: CASSRGGGDSEAFF
V gene: TRBV19; clone size: -; D gene: -; J gene: TRBJ2-2; CDR3 DNA: TGTGCCAGCCGAGGACTCCCTACGAACACCGGGGAGCTGTTTTTT; CDR3 protein: CASRGLPTNTGELFF
V gene: TRBV5-1; clone size: -; D gene: TRBD1; J gene: TRBJ1-2; CDR3 DNA: TGCGCCAGCAGCGGACAGGGGGCGCGGGACTATGGCTACACCTTC; CDR3 protein: CASSGQGARDYGYTF
V gene: TRBV5-6; clone size: -; D gene: TRBD1; J gene: TRBJ1-1; CDR3 DNA: TGTGCCAGCAGCTCAGCCGGGACAGGGGGCCTCATGAACACTGAAGCTTTCTTT; CDR3 protein: CASSSAGTGGLMNTEAFF
V gene: TRBV29-1; clone size: -; D gene: TRBD2; J gene: TRBJ2-1; CDR3 DNA: TGCAGCGCGACTAGCGGGTACAATGAGCAGTTCTTC; CDR3 protein: CSATSGYNEQFF
V gene: TRBV3-1/TRBV3-2; clone size: -; D gene: -; J gene: TRBJ1-1; CDR3 DNA: TGTGCCAGCAGCCAGCCCGGACAGCCTAGGGCTGAAGCTTTCTTT; CDR3 protein: CASSQPGQPRAEAFF
V gene: TRBV5-1; clone size: -; D gene: TRBD1; J gene: TRBJ2-7; CDR3 DNA: TGCGCCAGCAGCTTGGATAGGGACAGGGGCCGGGAGCAGTACTTC; CDR3 protein: CASSLDRDRGREQYF
V gene: TRBV20-1; clone size: -; D gene: -; J gene: TRBJ1-1; CDR3 DNA: TGCAGTGCTAGATCGGAGAACCGAGCTTTCTTT; CDR3 protein: CSARSENRAFF
V gene: TRBV10-3; clone size: -; D gene: -; J gene: TRBJ1-2; CDR3 DNA: TGTGCCATCAGTCCCACAGGGAACTATGGCTACACCTTC; CDR3 protein: CAISPTGNYGYTF
V gene: TRBV2; clone size: -; D gene: -; J gene: TRBJ1-6; CDR3 DNA: TGTGCCAGCAGTGACCGTGAGGGTTATAATTCACCCCTCCACTTT; CDR3 protein: CASSDREGYNSPLHF
V gene: TRBV5-4; clone size: -; D gene: TRBD2; J gene: TRBJ2-1; CDR3 DNA: TGTGCCAGCAGCCCGAGCGGGGGCCCCTACAATGAGCAGTTCTTC; CDR3 protein: CASSPSGGPYNEQFF
V gene: TRBV19; clone size: once; D gene: -; J gene: TRBJ1-5; CDR3 DNA: TGTGCCAGTAGTCCGTGGGGGGACAATCAGCCCCAGCATTTT; CDR3 protein: CASSPWGDNQPQHF